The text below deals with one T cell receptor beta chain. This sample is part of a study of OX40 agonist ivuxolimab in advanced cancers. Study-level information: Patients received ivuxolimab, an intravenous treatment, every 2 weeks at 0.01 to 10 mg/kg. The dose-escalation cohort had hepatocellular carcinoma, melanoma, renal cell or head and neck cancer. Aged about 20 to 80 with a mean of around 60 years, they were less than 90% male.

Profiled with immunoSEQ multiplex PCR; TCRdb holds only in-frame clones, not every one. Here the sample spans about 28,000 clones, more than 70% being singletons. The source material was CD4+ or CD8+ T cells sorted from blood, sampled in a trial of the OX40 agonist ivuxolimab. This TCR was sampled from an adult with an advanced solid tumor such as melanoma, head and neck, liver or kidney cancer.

The DNA of the CDR3 is TGCAGCGCGTTCCCGGGGACCTCCTATGGCTACACCTTC. Its translation: CSAFPGTSYGYTF. The genes are TRBV29-1 and TRBJ1-2; TRBD1 might be the D (5 bases). Germline values: CDR1 SQVTM, CDR2 ANQGSEA. The CDR3 loop spans 13 amino acids. V gave up 7 bases and J gave up 4 bases, with 16 bases separating them.